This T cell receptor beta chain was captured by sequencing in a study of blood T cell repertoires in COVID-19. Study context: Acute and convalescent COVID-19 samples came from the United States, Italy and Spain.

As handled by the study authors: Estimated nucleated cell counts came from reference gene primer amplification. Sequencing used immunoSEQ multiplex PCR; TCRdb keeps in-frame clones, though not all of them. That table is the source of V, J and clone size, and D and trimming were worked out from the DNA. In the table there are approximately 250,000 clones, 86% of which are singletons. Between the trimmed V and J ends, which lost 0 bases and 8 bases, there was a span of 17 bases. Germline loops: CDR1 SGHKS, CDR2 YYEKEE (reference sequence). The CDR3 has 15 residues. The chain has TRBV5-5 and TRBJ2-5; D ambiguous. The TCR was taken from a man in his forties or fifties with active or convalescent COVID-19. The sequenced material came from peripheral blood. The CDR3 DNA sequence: TGTGCCAGCAGCTTGGTAGGCGGCTTCGGAGATACCCAGTACTTC. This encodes CASSLVGGFGDTQYF.